The T cell receptor (beta chain) described here comes from a study of T cells in tuberculosis. Study-wide background: IGRA-negative adolescents, IGRA-positive adolescents with latent tuberculosis and adults with active tuberculosis formed this South African cohort.

Study results and limitations: GMM-specific TCRs were nearer to active tuberculosis alpha repertoires, suggesting expansion. GEM motif frequencies gave about 70% accuracy; the GMM repertoire gave roughly 86%.

To note about this clone: What it binds is unknown.

The CDR3 length is 17 residues. Germline V gene sequence: CDR1 SGHAT, CDR2 FQNNGV. V gave up 3 bases and J gave up 6 bases; unmatched junction bases: 10. The protocol was immunoSEQ multiplex PCR, while the TCRdb copy is restricted to in-frame clones and leaves out a portion. Of about 20,000 clones listed, around 87% were seen once; the top ten hold roughly 14%. The sample taken for sequencing was PBMCs. The TCR was taken from a donor aged 10-29 years with latent tuberculosis or without tuberculosis infection. The V and J genes are TRBV11-2 and TRBJ2-3; 12 bases align to TRBD1. The CDR3 DNA reads as TGTGCCAGCAGCTTGGGGGACAGGGGGCGCTTGGATGATACGCAGTATTTT. This sequence encodes CASSLGDRGRLDDTQYF. The variable domain in full, completed from reference TRBV11-2 and TRBJ2-3, reads EAGVAQSPRYKIIEKRQSVAFWCNPISGHATLYWYQQILGQGPKLLIQFQNNGVVDDSQLPKDRFSAERLKGVDSTLKIQPAKLEDSAVYLCASSLGDRGRLDDTQYFGPGTRLTVL.